This TCR beta chain came from a study of blood T cell repertoires in COVID-19 (dated by TCRdb to 2018 to 2021). For the study in its entirety: The collaborator samples originated in the United States, Italy and Spain and spanned the acute and convalescent phases of COVID-19. The prospective study material was composed of cDNA or gDNA derived from T cells, B-cell-depleted T cells, or PBMCs. The sample metadata nearly always contained a de-identified subject ID, COVID-19 status, age in years and sex. Deeply sampled blood TCRbeta repertoires from subjects exposed to, actively infected with, or recovered from COVID-19 were included in the dataset. The repertoires were released in a freely available public database meant as a resource for research on the immune response to SARS-CoV-2. The samples were drawn from two sources: the first 160 participants of the ongoing ImmuneRACE study, and 1,200 or so subjects contributed by 6 global collaborators. Where HLA class I and class II types were available, the types were taken from metadata supplied by the sample provider, not from assay-based typing.

This clone was detected once. Its antigen target is currently unknown. There are no base qualities to consult, and no much larger clone falls within one base. In the prospective study, participants were about 18 to 90 years old, resided in about 25 geographic areas of the United States, and were enrolled through a virtual design. In the prospective study, cohorts were assigned on the basis of participant-reported clinical history obtained from a screening survey and a study questionnaire. ImmuneRACE Cohort 3 recovered participants were defined by two consecutive negative NP/OP PCR tests, healthcare professional clearance, or symptom resolution. In the prospective study, mobile phlebotomists collected whole blood, serum and a nasopharyngeal or oropharyngeal swab from each participant. Prospective study participants could optionally give additional blood draws and questionnaires over an approximately 2-month period. Blood samples from the prospective study were shipped frozen or at room temperature prior to DNA extraction.

TCRbeta CDR3 regions were amplified from genomic DNA using the immunoSEQ Assay, a bias-controlled multiplex PCR. The paper's data handling went like this. The number of nucleated cells in each sample was estimated by amplification of reference gene primers within the assay. Sequence reads were collapsed and filtered to measure the absolute abundance of every unique TCRbeta CDR3 rearrangement. For each sample, productive Simpson clonality was calculated as the square root of Simpson's diversity index over productive rearrangements. The table was pulled from immuneACCESS by TCRdb, which kept in-frame rearrangements only. Such tables lose some clones; where checked, under half of the loss comes from unresolved V genes, and the rest has no known cause. The DNA gave D and trimming, while V, J and clone size come from that table. Within this sample are around 170,000 clones, with 86% of them counted one time only. The ten largest make up around 9% of the sample.

Results and caveats for the whole study, not just this receptor: The quantity of clinical and demographic metadata differed by source and by participant and was supplied without curation.

Sample: PBMCs or T cells enriched from blood (not recorded which). The origin of this receptor is a woman aged 30 to 39 who had recovered from COVID-19.

In nucleotides, the sequence is TGTGCCAGCAGTGAAAGCAGGGGGTCCTACGAGCAGTACTTC. Its product reads: CASSESRGSYEQYF. The V and J genes are TRBV2 and TRBJ2-7; TRBD1 fits 7 bases in the junction. Unmatched junction bases come to 2, with V trimmed by 2 bases and J by 1 base. CDR1 SNHLY and CDR2 FYNNEI were looked up in the germline V gene. There are 14 amino acids in the CDR3, from cysteine to phenylalanine inclusive. CDR3 DNA is the only sequence kept; it has 42 bases, read in frame from the first base.